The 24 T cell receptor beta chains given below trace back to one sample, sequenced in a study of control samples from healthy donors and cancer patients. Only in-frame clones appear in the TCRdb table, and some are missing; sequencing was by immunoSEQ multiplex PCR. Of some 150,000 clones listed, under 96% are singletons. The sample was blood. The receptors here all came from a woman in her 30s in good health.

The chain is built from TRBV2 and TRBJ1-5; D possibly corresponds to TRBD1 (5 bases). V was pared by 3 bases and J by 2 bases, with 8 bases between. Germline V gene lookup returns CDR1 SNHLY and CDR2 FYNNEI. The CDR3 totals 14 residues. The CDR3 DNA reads TGTGCCAGCAGTGATCCGGGGGGCAATCAGCCCCAGCATTTT. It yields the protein CASSDPGGNQPQHF.

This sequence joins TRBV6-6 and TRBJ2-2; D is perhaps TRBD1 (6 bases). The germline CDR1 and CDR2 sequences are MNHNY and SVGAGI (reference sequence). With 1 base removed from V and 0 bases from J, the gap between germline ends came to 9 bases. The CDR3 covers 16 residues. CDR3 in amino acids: CASSYLGASNTGELFF. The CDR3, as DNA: TGTGCCAGCAGTTACTTGGGGGCGTCGAACACCGGGGAGCTGTTTTTT.

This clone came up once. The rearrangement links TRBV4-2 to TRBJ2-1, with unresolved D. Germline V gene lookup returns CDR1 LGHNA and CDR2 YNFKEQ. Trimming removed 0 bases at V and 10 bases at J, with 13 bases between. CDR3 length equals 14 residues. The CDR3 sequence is CASSQDRVGNEQFF. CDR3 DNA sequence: TGTGCCAGCAGCCAAGATCGAGTGGGGAACGAGCAGTTCTTC.

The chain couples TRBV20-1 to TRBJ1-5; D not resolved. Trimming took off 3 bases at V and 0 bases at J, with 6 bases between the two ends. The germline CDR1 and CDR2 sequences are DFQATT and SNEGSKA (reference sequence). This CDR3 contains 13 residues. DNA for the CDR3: TGCAGTGCTAGTAGGCCTAGCAATCAGCCCCAGCATTTT. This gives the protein CSASRPSNQPQHF.

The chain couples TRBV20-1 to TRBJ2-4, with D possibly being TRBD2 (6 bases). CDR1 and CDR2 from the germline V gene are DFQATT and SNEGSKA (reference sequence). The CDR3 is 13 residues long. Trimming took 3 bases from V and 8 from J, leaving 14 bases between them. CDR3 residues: CSASFRERDIQYF. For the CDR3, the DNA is TGCAGTGCTAGTTTTCGGGAGAGGGACATTCAGTACTTC.

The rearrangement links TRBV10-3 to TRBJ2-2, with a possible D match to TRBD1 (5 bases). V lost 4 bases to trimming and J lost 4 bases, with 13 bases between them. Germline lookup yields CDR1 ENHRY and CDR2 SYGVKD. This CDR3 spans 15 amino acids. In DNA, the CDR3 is TGTGCCATCAGTGGGCAGACAGAACGCACCGGGGAGCTGTTTTTT. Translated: CAISGQTERTGELFF.

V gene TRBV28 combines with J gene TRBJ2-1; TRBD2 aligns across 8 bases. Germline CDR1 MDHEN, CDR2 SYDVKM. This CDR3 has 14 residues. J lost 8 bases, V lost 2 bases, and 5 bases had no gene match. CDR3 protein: CASSLTGGPDEQFF. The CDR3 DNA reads TGTGCCAGCAGTTTAACGGGAGGGCCTGATGAGCAGTTCTTC. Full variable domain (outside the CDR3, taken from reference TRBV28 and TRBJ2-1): DVKVTQSSRYLVKRTGEKVFLECVQDMDHENMFWYRQDPGLGLRLIYFSYDVKMKEKGDIPEGYSVSREKKERFSLILESASTNQTSMYLCASSLTGGPDEQFFGPGTRLTVL.

The CDR3 spells CAWTGGPLGYTF. CDR3 coding DNA: TGTGCCTGGACAGGGGGCCCCCTTGGCTACACCTTC. V and J are TRBV30 and TRBJ1-2; 8 nucleotides align to TRBD1. CDR1 and CDR2 (germline): GTSNPN, SVGIG (reference sequence). The V segment lost 4 bases and the J segment 7 bases; nucleotides outside the gene matches: 5. The CDR3 runs 12 residues.

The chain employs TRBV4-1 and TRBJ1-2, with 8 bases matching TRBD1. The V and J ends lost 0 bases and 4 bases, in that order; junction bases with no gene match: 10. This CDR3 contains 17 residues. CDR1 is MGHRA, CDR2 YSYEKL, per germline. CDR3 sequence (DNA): TGCGCCAGCAGCCAAGAATTGAGCTTGGGGACAGGCTATGGCTACACCTTC. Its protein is CASSQELSLGTGYGYTF.

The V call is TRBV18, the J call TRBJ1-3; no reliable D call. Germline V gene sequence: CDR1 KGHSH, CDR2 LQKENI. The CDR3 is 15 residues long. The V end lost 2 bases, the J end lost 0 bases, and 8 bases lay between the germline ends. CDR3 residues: CASSPSVSSGNTIYF. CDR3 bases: TGTGCCAGCTCACCATCAGTGAGCTCTGGAAACACCATATATTTT.

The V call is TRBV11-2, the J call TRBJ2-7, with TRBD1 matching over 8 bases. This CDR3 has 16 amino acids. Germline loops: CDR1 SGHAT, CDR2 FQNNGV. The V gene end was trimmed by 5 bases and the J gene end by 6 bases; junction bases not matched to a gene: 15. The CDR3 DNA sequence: TGTGCCAGCAGCGCACGACAGGGGTCCCCTTTTCTCGAGCAGTACTTC. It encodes CASSARQGSPFLEQYF.

The CDR3 coding sequence is TGTGCCAGCAGAAGGGACAGGGGGCCTAACACTGAAGCTTTCTTT. The encoded protein is CASRRDRGPNTEAFF. This chain uses TRBV6-5 with TRBJ1-1; 12 bases match TRBD1. The CDR3 has 15 residues. Trimming removed 6 bases from V and 2 bases from J; junction bases left unmatched: 4. Germline loops: CDR1 MNHEY, CDR2 SVGAGI.

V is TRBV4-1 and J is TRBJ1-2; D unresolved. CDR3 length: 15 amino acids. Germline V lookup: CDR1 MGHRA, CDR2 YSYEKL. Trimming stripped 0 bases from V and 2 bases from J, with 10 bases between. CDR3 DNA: TGCGCCAGCAGCCAAGATGGTAAGGAGAACTATGGCTACACCTTC. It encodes CASSQDGKENYGYTF.

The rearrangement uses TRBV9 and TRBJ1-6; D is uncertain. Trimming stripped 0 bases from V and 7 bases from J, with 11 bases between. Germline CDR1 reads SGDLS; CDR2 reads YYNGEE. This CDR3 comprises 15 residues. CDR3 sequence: CASSVGGLWNSPLHF. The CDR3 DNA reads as TGTGCCAGCAGCGTAGGGGGTCTTTGGAATTCACCCCTCCACTTT.

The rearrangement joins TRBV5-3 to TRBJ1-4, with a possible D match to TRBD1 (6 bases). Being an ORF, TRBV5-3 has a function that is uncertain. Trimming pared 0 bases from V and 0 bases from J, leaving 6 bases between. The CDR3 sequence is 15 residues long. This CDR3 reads CARSLGQATNEKLFF. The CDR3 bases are TGTGCCAGAAGCTTGGGACAGGCAACTAATGAAAAACTGTTTTTT.

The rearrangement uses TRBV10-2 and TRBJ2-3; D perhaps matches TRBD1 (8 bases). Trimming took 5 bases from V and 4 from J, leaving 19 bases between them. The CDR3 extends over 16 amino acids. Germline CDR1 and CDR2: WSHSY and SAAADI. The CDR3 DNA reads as TGCGCCAGCAGTATGGACAGGGAGGGCGTCCCAGATACGCAGTATTTT. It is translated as CASSMDREGVPDTQYF.

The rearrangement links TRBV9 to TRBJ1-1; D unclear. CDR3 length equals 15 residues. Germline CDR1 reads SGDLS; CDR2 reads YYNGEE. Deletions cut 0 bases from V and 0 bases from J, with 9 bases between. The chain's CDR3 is CASSVGPAMNTEAFF. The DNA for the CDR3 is TGTGCCAGCAGCGTAGGGCCGGCGATGAACACTGAAGCTTTCTTT.

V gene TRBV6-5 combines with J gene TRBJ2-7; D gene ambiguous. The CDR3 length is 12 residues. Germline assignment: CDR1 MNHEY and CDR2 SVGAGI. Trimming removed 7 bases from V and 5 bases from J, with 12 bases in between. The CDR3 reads CASTMAANEQYF. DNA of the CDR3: TGTGCCAGCACAATGGCAGCCAACGAGCAGTACTTC.

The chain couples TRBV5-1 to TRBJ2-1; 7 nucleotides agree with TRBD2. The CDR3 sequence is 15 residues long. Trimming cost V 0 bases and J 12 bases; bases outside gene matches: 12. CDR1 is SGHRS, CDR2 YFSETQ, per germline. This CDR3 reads CASSLELASSEGQFF. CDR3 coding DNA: TGCGCCAGCAGCTTGGAACTAGCGTCCTCGGAGGGGCAGTTCTTC.

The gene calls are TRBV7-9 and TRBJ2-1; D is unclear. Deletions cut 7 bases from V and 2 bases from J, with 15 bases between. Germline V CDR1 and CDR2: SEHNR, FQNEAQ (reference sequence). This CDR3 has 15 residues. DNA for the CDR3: TGTGCCAGCAAATTACTTGCGCTCCCCTACAATGAGCAGTTCTTC. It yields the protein CASKLLALPYNEQFF.

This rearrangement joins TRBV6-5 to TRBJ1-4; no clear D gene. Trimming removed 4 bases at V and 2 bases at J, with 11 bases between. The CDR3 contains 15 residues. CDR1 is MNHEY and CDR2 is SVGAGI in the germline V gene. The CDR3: CASSSQPPTNEKLFF. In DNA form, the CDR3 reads TGTGCCAGCAGTTCCCAGCCACCGACTAATGAAAAACTGTTTTTT.

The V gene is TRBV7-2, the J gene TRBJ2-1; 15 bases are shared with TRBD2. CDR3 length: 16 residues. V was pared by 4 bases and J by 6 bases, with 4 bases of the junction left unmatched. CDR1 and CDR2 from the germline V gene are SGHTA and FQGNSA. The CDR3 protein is CASSSGLAGGFNEQFF. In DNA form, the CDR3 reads TGTGCCAGCAGCTCGGGACTAGCGGGAGGTTTCAATGAGCAGTTCTTC.

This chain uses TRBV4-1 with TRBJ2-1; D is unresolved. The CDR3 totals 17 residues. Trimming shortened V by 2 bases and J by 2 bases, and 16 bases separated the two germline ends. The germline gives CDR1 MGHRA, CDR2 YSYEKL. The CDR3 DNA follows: TGCGCCAGCAGCCAAAGGGTTGTCAGGTCGGCCTACAATGAGCAGTTCTTC. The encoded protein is CASSQRVVRSAYNEQFF.

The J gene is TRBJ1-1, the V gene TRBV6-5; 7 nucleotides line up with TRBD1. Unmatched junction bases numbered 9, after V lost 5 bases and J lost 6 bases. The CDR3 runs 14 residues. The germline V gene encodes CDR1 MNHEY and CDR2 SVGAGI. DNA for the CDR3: TGTGCCAGCAGTCGAGGGGGCGGAAGGTCTGAAGCTTTCTTT. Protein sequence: CASSRGGGRSEAFF.